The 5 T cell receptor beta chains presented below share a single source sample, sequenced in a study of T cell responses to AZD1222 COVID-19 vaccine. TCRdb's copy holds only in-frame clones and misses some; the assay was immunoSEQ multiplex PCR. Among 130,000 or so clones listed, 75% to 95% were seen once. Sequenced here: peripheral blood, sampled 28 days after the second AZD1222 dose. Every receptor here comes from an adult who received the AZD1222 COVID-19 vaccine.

For the CDR3, the DNA is TGTGCCAGCAGCTACCGAGGGGGAAGCAATCAGCCCCAGCATTTT. This encodes CASSYRGGSNQPQHF. The rearrangement joins TRBV7-2 to TRBJ1-5; a possible D gene is TRBD1 (6 bases). Germline lookup yields CDR1 SGHTA and CDR2 FQGNSA. The CDR3 has 15 amino acids. V lost 4 bases to trimming and J lost 1 base, with 11 bases between them.

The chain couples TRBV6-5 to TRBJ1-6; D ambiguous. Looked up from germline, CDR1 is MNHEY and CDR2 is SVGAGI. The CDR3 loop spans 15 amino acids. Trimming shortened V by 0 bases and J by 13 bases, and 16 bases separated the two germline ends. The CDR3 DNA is TGTGCCAGCAGTTACTCCTGGGAGGGTAATGCCCCCCTCCACTTT. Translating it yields CASSYSWEGNAPLHF.

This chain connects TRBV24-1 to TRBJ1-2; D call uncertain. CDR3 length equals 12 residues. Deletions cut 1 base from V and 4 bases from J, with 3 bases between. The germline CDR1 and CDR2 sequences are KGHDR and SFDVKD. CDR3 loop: CATSDFGYGYTF. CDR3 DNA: TGTGCCACCAGTGATTTCGGCTATGGCTACACCTTC.

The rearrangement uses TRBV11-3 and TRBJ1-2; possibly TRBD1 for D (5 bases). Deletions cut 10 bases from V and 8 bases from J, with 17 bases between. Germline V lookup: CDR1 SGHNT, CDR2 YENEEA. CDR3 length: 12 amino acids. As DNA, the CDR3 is TGTGCCACAACGGGACCCGATAGGGGCTACACCTTC. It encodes CATTGPDRGYTF.

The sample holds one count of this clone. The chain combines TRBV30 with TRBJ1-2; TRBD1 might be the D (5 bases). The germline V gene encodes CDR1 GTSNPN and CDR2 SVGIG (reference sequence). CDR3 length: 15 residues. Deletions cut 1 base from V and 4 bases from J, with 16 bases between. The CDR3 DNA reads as TGTGCCTGGAGTGGCCGGATCAGGGTGGGCTATGGCTACACCTTC. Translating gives CAWSGRIRVGYGYTF. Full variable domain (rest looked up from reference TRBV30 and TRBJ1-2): SQTIHQWPATLVQPVGSPLSLECTVEGTSNPNLYWYRQAAGRGLQLLFYSVGIGQISSEVPQNLSASRPQDRQFILSSKKLLLSDSGFYLCAWSGRIRVGYGYTFGSGTRLTVV.